This T cell receptor (beta chain) was observed in a study of post-analysis software for immune sequencing data. Study as a whole: Courses of disease covered relapsing-remitting, secondary progressive and progressive-relapsing multiple sclerosis.

In this sample, this clonotype turned up a few times. Antigen specificity is unknown. Germline V lookup: CDR1 SGHTA, CDR2 FQGNSA. This CDR3 contains 15 residues. V was pared by 2 bases and J by 4 bases, with 4 bases of the junction left unmatched. cDNA libraries for TCR beta contained unique molecular identifiers. Roughly 510,000 cDNA molecules were recovered from an input of 1 to 10 million T cells. TCRdb called the PCR reads again in MiXCR, with one record for every CDR3 protein. This table has about 160,000 distinct CDR3 sequences, roughly 34% appearing once. Study-wide results and limits: TRBV5-6, TRBV5-1 and TRBV20-1 were among a handful of TRBV segments more frequent in patients than controls.

The origin of this receptor is a girl aged 5 to 17 with multiple sclerosis. This material consisted of blood, taken after autologous hematopoietic stem cell transplantation. V gene TRBV7-2 combines with J gene TRBJ2-7, with 11 bases that match TRBD2. The CDR3 DNA reads as TGTGCCAGCAGCTTATTTCTAGCGGGAGGTTACGAGCAGTACTTC. As protein: CASSLFLAGGYEQYF.